A single TCR beta chain is shown here with its context. Its specificity is unknown. The source of the sample is a study of T cell responses to AZD1222 COVID-19 vaccine. Whole-study results and caveats: Seropositive AZD1222 recipients at baseline numbered only 6 or 7. Nearly half of spike-specific TCRs reportedly go after variant regions that carry no mutations. CD4 TCRs linked to vaccination spanned spike, dominating at 160-218 and 743-854.

This CDR3 is built from 16 residues. Trimming took 3 bases from V and 7 from J; bases not matched to a gene: 7. The germline CDR1 and CDR2 sequences are WSHSY and SAAADI. Method: immunoSEQ multiplex PCR; TCRdb's copy keeps in-frame clones and lacks some. This sample carries about 120,000 clones, 75% to 90% of them seen once, and the ten largest clones take approximately 2.6%. The specimen was peripheral blood, collected 28 days after the second AZD1222 dose. The source is an adult who received the AZD1222 COVID-19 vaccine. This chain uses TRBV10-2 with TRBJ2-1; TRBD2 matches 12 bases. CDR3 nucleotide sequence: TGCGCCAGCAGTGAATACGCTAGCGGGGGGGGGAATGAGCAGTTCTTC. Translation gives CASSEYASGGGNEQFF.